Below, 2 T cell receptor beta chains from the same sample are listed, as sequenced in a study of blood T cell repertoires in COVID-19. Assay used: immunoSEQ multiplex PCR; TCRdb lists only in-frame clones, some missing. This sample has 95,000 to 150,000 clones, with 87% found just once. Sequenced: peripheral blood. Every receptor here comes from a woman in her seventies with acute or convalescent COVID-19.

This clone was detected only once. The rearrangement links TRBV5-5 to TRBJ1-6; no reliable D call. Germline V gene lookup returns CDR1 SGHKS and CDR2 YYEKEE (reference sequence). The CDR3 runs to 17 residues. V was pared by 3 bases and J by 0 bases, with 13 bases between. CDR3 loop: CASSWPESSSYNSPLHF. The CDR3 DNA reads as TGTGCCAGCAGCTGGCCGGAGTCTAGCTCCTATAATTCACCCCTCCACTTT.

The V gene is TRBV28, the J gene TRBJ1-6; D is unclear. This CDR3 spans 12 amino acids. Deletions cut 4 bases from V and 5 bases from J, with 3 bases between. Germline V gene lookup returns CDR1 MDHEN and CDR2 SYDVKM. The CDR3 nucleotides are TGTGCCAGCAGTTCAAATAATTCACCCCTCCACTTT. It yields the protein CASSSNNSPLHF.